The T cell receptor (beta chain) under discussion was sequenced for a study of blood T cell repertoires in COVID-19 (dated by TCRdb to about 2020). Study-level background: The collaborator samples originated in the United States, Italy and Spain and spanned the acute and convalescent phases of COVID-19. The material from the prospective study consisted of cDNA or gDNA derived from T cells, B-cell-depleted T cells, or PBMCs. The dataset comprised deeply sampled blood TCRbeta repertoires from subjects exposed to, actively infected with, or recovered from COVID-19. The repertoires were made available in a free public database intended to serve as a resource for research on the immune response to SARS-CoV-2. The samples were drawn from two sources: the first 160 participants of the ongoing ImmuneRACE study, and some 1,300 subjects contributed by 6 global collaborators. Sample metadata almost always included a de-identified subject ID, COVID-19 status, age in years and sex. Where available, HLA class I and class II types were taken from metadata supplied by the sample provider and were not determined by assay-based typing.

A note on this clone: Its antigen is not yet known. No clone much larger than this one lies a single base away; base qualities are absent.

Enrolling through a virtual design, the prospective study's participants ranged in age from about 18 to 89 years and lived across 20 to 25 United States geographic areas. Cohort assignment in the prospective study relied on participant-reported clinical history from a screening survey and a study questionnaire. ImmuneRACE Cohort 3 recovered participants were defined by two consecutive negative NP/OP PCR tests, healthcare professional clearance, or symptom resolution. Mobile phlebotomists in the prospective study collected whole blood, serum and a nasopharyngeal or oropharyngeal swab from every participant. Over a roughly 2-month period, participants in the prospective study had the option of providing additional blood draws and questionnaires. Blood samples from the prospective study were shipped frozen or at room temperature prior to DNA extraction. CDR1 SGHNT and CDR2 YENEEA were looked up in the germline V gene. Trimmed from V: 6 bases; trimmed from J: 4 bases; junction bases lacking a gene match: 7. From the cysteine up to the phenylalanine, the CDR3 has a length of 15 residues. Only CDR3 DNA is held: 45 bases, read in frame from base 1.

Broader findings and caveats from the paper: How much clinical and demographic metadata was included differed by source and by participant, and the metadata was provided uncurated.

The immunoSEQ Assay, a bias-controlled multiplex PCR, was used to amplify TCRbeta CDR3 regions from genomic DNA. As for how the authors treated the data: Within the assay, amplification of reference gene primers was used to estimate how many nucleated cells each sample contained. Sequence reads were collapsed and filtered to measure the absolute abundance of every unique TCRbeta CDR3 rearrangement. Productive Simpson clonality was computed per sample as the square root of Simpson's diversity index over productive rearrangements. The table was pulled from immuneACCESS by TCRdb, which kept in-frame rearrangements only. Such tables lose some clones; where checked, under half of the loss comes from unresolved V genes, and the rest has no known cause. V, J and clone size reflect that table, while D and trimming were determined from the DNA. Recorded for this sample are over 150,000 clones; around 90% of them occurred a single time. The ten largest account for around 2% of the sample.

The clonotype was recovered from a woman in her twenties or thirties who had recovered from COVID-19. Rearrangement joined TRBV11-3 to TRBJ2-3, with 10 bases aligning to TRBD1. Sequencing input: PBMCs or T cells enriched from blood (not recorded which). The CDR3 is CASRPGQGISDTQYF. The DNA is TGTGCCAGCAGACCGGGACAGGGGATCTCAGATACGCAGTATTTT.